This T cell receptor beta chain appears in the sequencing data of a study of T cell responses to AZD1222 COVID-19 vaccine. Sequenced by immunoSEQ multiplex PCR; TCRdb stores in-frame clones only, minus some. The table has approximately 180,000 clones, more than 80% seen once. A note on this clone: Its specificity is unknown.

Study results and caveats: Mostly white British, mostly female donors; authors suggested clonal diversity may be underestimated. The study sampled repertoires only after the peak T cell response.

The CDR3 length is 15 residues. Germline V gene lookup returns CDR1 MNHEY and CDR2 SMNVEV (reference sequence). Trimming took 0 bases from V and 0 from J, leaving 9 bases between them. The clonotype originates from an adult in good health. Here the sequenced sample was peripheral blood, taken on day 0 of AZD1222 vaccination. The V gene is TRBV27, the J gene TRBJ2-7; possible D gene TRBD2, 5 bases. This CDR3 is CASSLSTIPSYEQYF. The CDR3 DNA follows: TGTGCCAGCAGTTTATCGACTATTCCCTCCTACGAGCAGTACTTC.